These T cell receptor beta chains were read from a single sample in a study of CD8 T cells in ankylosing spondylitis. TCRdb redid the calling of the 5' RACE reads with MiXCR, one entry per CDR3 protein. The table records about 44,000 distinct CDR3 sequences, about 11% of them present only once. Sequenced input: blood, either unsorted or a sorted T cell fraction (not recorded which). The source of these receptors is a male donor with ankylosing spondylitis or in good health (not recorded which). Both conserved end residues are part of each CDR3. D genes are given only for firm matches. Not all rows give a size; the values are once, few, many and, for expanded clones, a class.

clone_size d_call j_call v_call cdr3_nt cdr3_aa
many . TRBJ2-1 TRBV18 TGTGCCAGCTCACCACCTGTGGAGGGCCCGGCTTACAATGAGCAGTTCTTC CASSPPVEGPAYNEQFF
. TRBD1 TRBJ1-5 TRBV12-3/TRBV12-4 TGTGCCAGCACCTTGACAGGGGGGTTCGCTAATCAGCCCCAGCATTTT CASTLTGGFANQPQHF
many . TRBJ2-7 TRBV6-1 TGTGCCAGCAGTGAAGTTTGGGGATACGAGCAGTACTTC CASSEVWGYEQYF
many TRBD1 TRBJ2-2 TRBV5-1 TGCGCCAGCAGCTTTCTAGGACAGGGCGACACCGGGGAGCTGTTTTTT CASSFLGQGDTGELFF
few . TRBJ2-1 TRBV5-1 TGCGCCAGCAGCTTGGCCAGAGGCTCCTACAATGAGCAGTTCTTC CASSLARGSYNEQFF
many TRBD2 TRBJ2-5 TRBV2 TGTGCCAGTAAGCGGGGGGTGGAGCGAGAGACCCAGTACTTC CASKRGVERETQYF
. . TRBJ1-6 TRBV27 TGTGCCAGCAAGATGGCCTATAATTCACCCCTCCACTTT CASKMAYNSPLHF
. TRBD2 TRBJ2-3 TRBV12-3/TRBV12-4 TGTGCCAGCAGTTTGGGGGGACTAGCGGTGGCAGATACGCAGTATTTT CASSLGGLAVADTQYF
many . TRBJ2-7 TRBV4-1 TGCGCCAGCAGCCAAGATCGCGGTCGACAGCTCACCTCCTACGAGCAGTACTTC CASSQDRGRQLTSYEQYF
many . TRBJ1-4 TRBV27 TGTGCCAGCAGTTCTAATTTGCTAGGTGAAAAACTGTTTTTT CASSSNLLGEKLFF
many . TRBJ2-2 TRBV5-1 TGCGCCAGCAGCTTAGGACAGACGAACACCGGGGAGCTGTTTTTT CASSLGQTNTGELFF
. TRBD2 TRBJ2-2 TRBV12-3/TRBV12-4 TGTGCCAGCAGGTCTCTAGCGGGGGGGAACACCGGGGAGCTGTTTTTT CASRSLAGGNTGELFF
many . TRBJ1-1 TRBV15 TGTGCCACCAGCAACCCTCCCATGTCTGAAGCTTTCTTT CATSNPPMSEAFF
few . TRBJ1-2 TRBV13 TGTGCCAGCAGCTTAGCCGTCGGGGGACCCAACTATGGCTACACCTTC CASSLAVGGPNYGYTF
. . TRBJ2-7 TRBV18 TGTGCCAGCTCACCGATCCGAGGGGTTCAGACCTACGAGCAGTACTTC CASSPIRGVQTYEQYF
few . TRBJ2-5 TRBV7-8 TGTGCCAGCAGCCGGGGACGGGTCCAAGAGACCCAGTACTTC CASSRGRVQETQYF
. TRBD1 TRBJ1-2 TRBV28 TGTGCCAGCAGTCACGGGACAGGGCTGCCCTATGGCTACACCTTC CASSHGTGLPYGYTF
. . TRBJ2-5 TRBV6-2/TRBV6-3 TGTGCCAGCAAGGGAGGGGGACAGCTTCAAGAGACCCAGTACTTC CASKGGGQLQETQYF
many TRBD1 TRBJ1-2 TRBV5-6 TGTGCCAGCAGCTTTCATGACAGGGAATATGGCTACACCTTC CASSFHDREYGYTF
many . TRBJ1-1 TRBV10-3 TGTGCCATCAGTAACCGGGACCCTAACACTGAAGCTTTCTTT CAISNRDPNTEAFF
many TRBD2 TRBJ2-5 TRBV20-1 TGCAGTGCTACCATTCCCCAGGGAGGGCAAGAGACCCAGTACTTC CSATIPQGGQETQYF
many . TRBJ1-2 TRBV5-6 TGTGCCAGCAGCTTGGGGACAACTAACTATGGCTACACCTTC CASSLGTTNYGYTF
many TRBD1 TRBJ1-1 TRBV6-2/TRBV6-3 TGTGCCAGCTATACAGGGGGCACTGAAGCTTTCTTT CASYTGGTEAFF
many . TRBJ2-7 TRBV6-5 TGTGCCAGCAGAAACGGGTACGAGCAGTACTTC CASRNGYEQYF
medium-sized . TRBJ2-7 TRBV20-1 TGCAGTGCTAGACAGGGAGGCGACGAGCAGTACTTC CSARQGGDEQYF
. . TRBJ2-5 TRBV27 TGTGCCAGCAGCCCAAGGTGGAGCCAAGAGACCCAGTACTTC CASSPRWSQETQYF
many TRBD1 TRBJ2-1 TRBV28 TGTGCCAGCAGAAGGGGGCTGTATGCTTACAATGAGCAGTTCTTC CASRRGLYAYNEQFF
many TRBD1 TRBJ1-5 TRBV28 TGTGCCAGCGCAGGGGGGAGCAATCAGCCCCAGCATTTT CASAGGSNQPQHF
many . TRBJ1-1 TRBV7-6 TGTGCCAGCAGCTTAGTGTCGGGGGCCAACACTGAAGCTTTCTTT CASSLVSGANTEAFF
many . TRBJ2-3 TRBV5-1 TGCGCCAGCAGCCCTACAGGGGGAGGGATCCCAGATACGCAGTATTTT CASSPTGGGIPDTQYF
. . TRBJ2-1 TRBV3-1 TGTGCCACCAGCCAAGCCTCCCGCAGGCTGGGGTCCAATGAGCAGTTCTTC CATSQASRRLGSNEQFF